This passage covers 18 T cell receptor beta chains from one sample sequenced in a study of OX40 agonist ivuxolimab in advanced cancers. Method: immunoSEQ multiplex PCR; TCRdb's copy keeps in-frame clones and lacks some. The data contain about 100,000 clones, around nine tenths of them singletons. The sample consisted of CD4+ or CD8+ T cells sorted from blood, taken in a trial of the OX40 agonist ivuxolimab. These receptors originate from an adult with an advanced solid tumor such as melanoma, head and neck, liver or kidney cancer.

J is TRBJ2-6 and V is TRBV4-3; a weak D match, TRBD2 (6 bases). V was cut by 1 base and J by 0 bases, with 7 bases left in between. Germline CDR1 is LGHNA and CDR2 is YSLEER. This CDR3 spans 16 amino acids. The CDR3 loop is CASSQVGGSGANVLTF. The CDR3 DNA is TGCGCCAGCAGCCAAGTGGGGGGCTCTGGGGCCAACGTCCTGACTTTC.

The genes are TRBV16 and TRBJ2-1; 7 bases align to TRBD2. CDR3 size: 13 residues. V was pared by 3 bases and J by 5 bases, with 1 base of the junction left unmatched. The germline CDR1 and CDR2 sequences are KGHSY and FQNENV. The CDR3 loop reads CASSQGGNNEQFF. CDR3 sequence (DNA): TGTGCCAGCAGCCAGGGAGGGAACAATGAGCAGTTCTTC.

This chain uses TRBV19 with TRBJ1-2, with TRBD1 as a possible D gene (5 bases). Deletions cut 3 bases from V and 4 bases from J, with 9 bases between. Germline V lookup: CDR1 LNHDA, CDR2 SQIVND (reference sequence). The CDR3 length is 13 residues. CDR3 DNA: TGTGCCAGTAGTATCCCAGGGACCTATGGCTACACCTTC. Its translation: CASSIPGTYGYTF.

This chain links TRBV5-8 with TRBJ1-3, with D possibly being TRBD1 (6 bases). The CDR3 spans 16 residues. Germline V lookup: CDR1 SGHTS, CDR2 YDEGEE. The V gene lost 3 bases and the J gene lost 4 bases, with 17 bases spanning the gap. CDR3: CASSSGDRLAGNTIYF. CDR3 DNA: TGTGCCAGCAGCTCGGGCGACAGGTTGGCCGGAAACACCATATATTTT.

CDR3 region: CASSPPQVGSQETQYF. CDR3 nucleotide sequence: TGTGCCAGTAGTCCCCCGCAGGTCGGGTCTCAAGAGACCCAGTACTTC. The rearrangement uses TRBV19 and TRBJ2-5; D is undetermined. The CDR3 spans 16 residues. Germline CDR1 is LNHDA and CDR2 is SQIVND (reference sequence). The V and J ends lost 5 bases and 2 bases respectively, with 18 bases between them.

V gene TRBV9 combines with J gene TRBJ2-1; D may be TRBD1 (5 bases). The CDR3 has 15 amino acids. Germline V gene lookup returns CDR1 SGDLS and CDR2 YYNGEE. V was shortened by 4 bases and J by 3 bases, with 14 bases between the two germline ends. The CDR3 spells CASSYGQGNYNEQFF. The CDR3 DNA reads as TGTGCCAGCAGCTACGGTCAGGGTAACTACAATGAGCAGTTCTTC.

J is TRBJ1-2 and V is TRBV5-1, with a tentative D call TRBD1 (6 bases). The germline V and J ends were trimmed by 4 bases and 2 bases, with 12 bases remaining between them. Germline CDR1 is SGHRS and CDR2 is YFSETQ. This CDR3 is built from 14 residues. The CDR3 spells CASSRGAGNYGYTF. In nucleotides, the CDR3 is TGCGCCAGCAGCAGGGGGGCAGGGAACTATGGCTACACCTTC.

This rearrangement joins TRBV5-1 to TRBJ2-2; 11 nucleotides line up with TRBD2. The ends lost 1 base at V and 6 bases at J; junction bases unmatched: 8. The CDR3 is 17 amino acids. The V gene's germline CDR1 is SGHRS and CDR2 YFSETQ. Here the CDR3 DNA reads TGCGCCAGCAGCTTGAAATCACTAGCGGGAGAACCCGGGGAGCTGTTTTTT. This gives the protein CASSLKSLAGEPGELFF.

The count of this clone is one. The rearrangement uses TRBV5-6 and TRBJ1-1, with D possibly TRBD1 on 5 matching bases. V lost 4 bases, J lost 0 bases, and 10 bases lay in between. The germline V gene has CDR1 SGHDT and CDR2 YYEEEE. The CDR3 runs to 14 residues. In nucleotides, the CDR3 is TGTGCCAGCAGCGGGGGACCGATGAACACTGAAGCTTTCTTT. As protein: CASSGGPMNTEAFF.

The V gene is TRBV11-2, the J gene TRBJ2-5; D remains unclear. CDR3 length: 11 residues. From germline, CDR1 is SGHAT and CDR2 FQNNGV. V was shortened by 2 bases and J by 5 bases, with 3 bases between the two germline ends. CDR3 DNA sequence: TGTGCCAGCAGCTTAAAGGAGACCCAGTACTTC. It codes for CASSLKETQYF.

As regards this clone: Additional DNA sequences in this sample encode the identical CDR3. CDR3 region: CASSAKTRLAGPYNEQFF. Written as DNA, the CDR3 is TGTGCCAGCAGTGCAAAAACACGACTAGCGGGGCCCTACAATGAGCAGTTCTTC. This chain connects TRBV6-4 to TRBJ2-1; TRBD2 agrees at 11 bases. The germline gives CDR1 MRHNA, CDR2 SNTAGT. V lost 4 bases and J lost 2; bases outside the gene matches: 10. The length of the CDR3 is 18 residues.

CDR3 nucleotide sequence: TGTGCCAGCAGACCTAGCGGGGTTAATACAGATACGCAGTATTTT. This translates into CASRPSGVNTDTQYF. This rearrangement joins TRBV5-8 to TRBJ2-3; 9 bases agree with TRBD2. The CDR3 sequence is 15 residues long. V lost 5 bases to trimming and J lost 3 bases; unmatched junction nucleotides: 7. Germline values: CDR1 SGHTS, CDR2 YDEGEE.

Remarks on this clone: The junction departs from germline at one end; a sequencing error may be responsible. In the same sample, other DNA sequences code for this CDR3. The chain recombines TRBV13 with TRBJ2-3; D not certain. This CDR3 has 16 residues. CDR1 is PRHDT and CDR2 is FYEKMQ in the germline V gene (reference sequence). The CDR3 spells CASSFSSASVTDTQYF. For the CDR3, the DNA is TGTGCCAGCAGCTTTAGTTCGGCATCGGTCACAGATACGCAATATTTT.

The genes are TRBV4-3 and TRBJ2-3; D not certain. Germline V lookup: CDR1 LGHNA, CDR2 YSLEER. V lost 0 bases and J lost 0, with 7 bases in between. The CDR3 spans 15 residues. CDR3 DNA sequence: TGCGCCAGCAGCCAAGATACCGGGAGCACAGATACGCAGTATTTT. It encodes CASSQDTGSTDTQYF.

This CDR3 reads CASSLVGGTTGDEKLFF. The CDR3 DNA is TGTGCCAGCAGCTTGGTGGGGGGAACGACAGGGGATGAAAAACTGTTTTTT. The chain uses TRBV5-5 and TRBJ1-4; TRBD1 agrees at 8 bases. The length of the CDR3 is 17 residues. CDR1 and CDR2 (germline): SGHKS, YYEKEE (reference sequence). The V segment lost 0 bases and the J segment 6 bases; nucleotides outside the gene matches: 10.

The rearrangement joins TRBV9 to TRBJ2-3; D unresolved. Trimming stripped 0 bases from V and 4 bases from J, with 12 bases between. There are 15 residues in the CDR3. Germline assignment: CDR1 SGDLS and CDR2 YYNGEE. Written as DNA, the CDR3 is TGTGCCAGCAGCGTAGAAGGGTTTGGCGCAGATACGCAGTATTTT. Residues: CASSVEGFGADTQYF.

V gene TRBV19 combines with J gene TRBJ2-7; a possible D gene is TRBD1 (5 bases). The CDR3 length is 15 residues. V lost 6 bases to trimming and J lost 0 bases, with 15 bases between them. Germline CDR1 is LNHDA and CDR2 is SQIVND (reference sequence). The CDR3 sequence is CASSRQPLGSYEQYF. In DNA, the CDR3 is TGTGCCAGTAGCCGACAGCCTTTGGGCTCCTACGAGCAGTACTTC.

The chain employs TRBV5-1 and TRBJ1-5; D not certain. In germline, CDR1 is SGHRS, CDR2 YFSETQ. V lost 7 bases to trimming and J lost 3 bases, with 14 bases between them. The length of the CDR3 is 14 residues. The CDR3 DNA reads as TGCGCCAGCGGTGAACAACCCGCCAATCAGCCCCAGCATTTT. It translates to CASGEQPANQPQHF. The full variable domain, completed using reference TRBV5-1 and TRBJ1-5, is KAGVTQTPRYLIKTRGQQVTLSCSPISGHRSVSWYQQTPGQGLQFLFEYFSETQRNKGNFPGRFSGRQFSNSRSEMNVSTLELGDSALYLCASGEQPANQPQHFGDGTRLSIL.